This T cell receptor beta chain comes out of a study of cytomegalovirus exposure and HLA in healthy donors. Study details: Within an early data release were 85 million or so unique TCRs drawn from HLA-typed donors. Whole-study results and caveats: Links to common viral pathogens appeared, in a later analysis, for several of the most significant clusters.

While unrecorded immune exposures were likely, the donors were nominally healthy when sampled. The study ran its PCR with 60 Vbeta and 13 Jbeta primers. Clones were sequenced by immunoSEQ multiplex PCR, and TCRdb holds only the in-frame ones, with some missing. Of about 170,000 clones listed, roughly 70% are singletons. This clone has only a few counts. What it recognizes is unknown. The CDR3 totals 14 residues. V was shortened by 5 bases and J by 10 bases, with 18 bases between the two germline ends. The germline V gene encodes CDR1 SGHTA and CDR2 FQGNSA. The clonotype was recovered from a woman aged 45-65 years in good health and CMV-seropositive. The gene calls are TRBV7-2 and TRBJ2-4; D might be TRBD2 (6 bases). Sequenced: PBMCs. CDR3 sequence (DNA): TGTGCCAGCAGCCAACGCTTTGGAGGGGCTATTCAGTACTTC. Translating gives CASSQRFGGAIQYF.